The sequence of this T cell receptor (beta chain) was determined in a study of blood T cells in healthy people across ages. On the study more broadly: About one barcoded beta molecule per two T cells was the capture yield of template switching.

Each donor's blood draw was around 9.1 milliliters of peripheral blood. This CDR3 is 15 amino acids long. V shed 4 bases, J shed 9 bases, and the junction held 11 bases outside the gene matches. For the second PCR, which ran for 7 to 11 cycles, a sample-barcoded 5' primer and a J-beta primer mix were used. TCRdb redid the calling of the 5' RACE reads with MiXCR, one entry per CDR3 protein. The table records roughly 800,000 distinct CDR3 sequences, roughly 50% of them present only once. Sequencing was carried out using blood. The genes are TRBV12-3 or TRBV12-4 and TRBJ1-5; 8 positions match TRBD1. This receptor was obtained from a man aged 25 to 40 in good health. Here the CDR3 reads CASSSNRQGFGPQHF. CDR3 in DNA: TGTGCCAGCAGTTCAAATAGACAGGGGTTTGGGCCCCAGCATTTT.